The 20 T cell receptor beta chains reported below all come from one sample, sequenced in a study of blood T cell repertoires in COVID-19. Produced via immunoSEQ multiplex PCR; TCRdb's table is partial and in-frame only. The top ten clones hold less than 15% of a sample with 170,000 or so clones, approximately 84% of them seen once. Sequencing input: peripheral blood. The receptors were sampled from a man aged 18 to 29 with active or convalescent COVID-19.

This chain connects TRBV5-1 to TRBJ2-7, with 13 bases that match TRBD2. Germline CDR1 is SGHRS and CDR2 is YFSETQ. This CDR3 is 18 amino acids long. V was clipped by 3 bases and J by 7 bases; unmatched bases: 16. This chain's CDR3 is CASSSPPTSGRASGEQYF. The CDR3 DNA follows: TGCGCCAGCAGCTCACCACCCACTAGCGGGAGGGCCTCGGGGGAGCAGTACTTC. Complete variable domain (other parts from reference TRBV5-1 and TRBJ2-7): KAGVTQTPRYLIKTRGQQVTLSCSPISGHRSVSWYQQTPGQGLQFLFEYFSETQRNKGNFPGRFSGRQFSNSRSEMNVSTLELGDSALYLCASSSPPTSGRASGEQYFGPGTRLTVT.

The chain has TRBV7-3 and TRBJ2-2, with D possibly TRBD1 on 6 matching bases. The CDR3 is 14 amino acids. In germline, CDR1 is SGHTA, CDR2 FQGTGA. Trimming shortened V by 6 bases and J by 0 bases, and 8 bases separated the two germline ends. The CDR3 loop reads CASSWTANTGELFF. The CDR3 DNA reads TGTGCCAGCAGTTGGACAGCGAACACCGGGGAGCTGTTTTTT.

The chain links TRBV6-2 or TRBV6-3 to TRBJ2-7; 7 nucleotides align to TRBD1. Germline assignment: CDR1 MNHEY and CDR2 SVGEGT. Trimming removed 2 bases from V and 3 bases from J; junction bases left unmatched: 4. This CDR3 contains 14 residues. The CDR3 region is CASSYPDRVYEQYF. The CDR3 DNA follows: TGTGCCAGCAGTTACCCCGACAGGGTCTACGAGCAGTACTTC.

The rearrangement links TRBV4-3 to TRBJ2-7; TRBD1 is a possible D gene (6 bases). Per the germline V gene, CDR1 is LGHNA and CDR2 is YSLEER. The CDR3 runs to 16 residues. Between the trimmed V and J ends, which lost 0 bases and 2 bases, there was a span of 14 bases. CDR3 DNA: TGCGCCAGCAGCCAAGATCGACTTGCAGGGGCCTACGAGCAGTACTTC. Translating it yields CASSQDRLAGAYEQYF.

The V and J genes are TRBV7-2 and TRBJ2-1; 14 bases fit TRBD2. The CDR3 has 16 residues. Germline loops: CDR1 SGHTA, CDR2 FQGNSA. Trimming removed 1 base from V and 7 bases from J; junction bases left unmatched: 3. The CDR3 DNA is TGTGCCAGCAGCTTAGTATGGACTAGCGGGAGGAATGAGCAGTTCTTC. Amino acid sequence: CASSLVWTSGRNEQFF. Together with reference TRBV7-2 and TRBJ2-1, the CDR3 gives the full variable domain: GAGVSQSPSNKVTEKGKDVELRCDPISGHTALYWYRQSLGQGLEFLIYFQGNSAPDKSGLPSDRFSAERTGGSVSTLTIQRTQQEDSAVYLCASSLVWTSGRNEQFFGPGTRLTVL.

The chain combines TRBV19 with TRBJ1-2; 7 nucleotides align to TRBD1. Per the germline V gene, CDR1 is LNHDA and CDR2 is SQIVND (reference sequence). V shed 6 bases, J shed 5 bases, and the junction held 6 bases outside the gene matches. CDR3 length: 13 residues. The CDR3 DNA is TGTGCCAGTAGGACCGGGACAGTGTATGGCTACACCTTC. This sequence encodes CASRTGTVYGYTF.

CDR3 residues: CASSPRGTGEQYF. In DNA, the CDR3 is TGTGCCAGCAGCCCCCGGGGTACCGGAGAGCAGTACTTC. This rearrangement joins TRBV7-2 to TRBJ2-7, with D tentatively TRBD2 (5 bases). The germline CDR1 and CDR2 sequences are SGHTA and FQGNSA. V gave up 5 bases and J gave up 7 bases, with 15 bases separating them. The CDR3 is 13 amino acids.

The J gene is TRBJ2-7, the V gene TRBV29-1; TRBD1 matches 10 bases. Germline assignment: CDR1 SQVTM and CDR2 ANQGSEA. V lost 4 bases and J lost 7; bases outside the gene matches: 10. The CDR3 extends over 14 amino acids. The CDR3 spells CSVARQGARGEQYF. Written as DNA, the CDR3 is TGCAGCGTTGCGCGACAGGGGGCTCGAGGGGAGCAGTACTTC.

This chain connects TRBV29-1 to TRBJ2-1; TRBD2 agrees at 12 bases. CDR3 length equals 13 residues. V was clipped by 5 bases and J by 8 bases; unmatched bases: 4. CDR1 and CDR2 (germline): SQVTM, ANQGSEA. CDR3 coding DNA: TGCAGCGTTTTGACTAGCGGGAGTGATGAGCAGTTCTTC. Protein product: CSVLTSGSDEQFF.

The rearrangement uses TRBV19 and TRBJ2-1; perhaps TRBD2 as D (6 bases). V was cut by 5 bases and J by 0 bases, with 17 bases left in between. Germline V gives CDR1 LNHDA, CDR2 SQIVND (reference sequence). The CDR3 sequence is 17 residues long. CDR3 in amino acids: CASSRPPSESSYNEQFF. The DNA for the CDR3 is TGTGCCAGTAGTCGGCCCCCTAGCGAGAGCTCCTACAATGAGCAGTTCTTC.

This clone showed up just a few times. The chain uses TRBV5-4 and TRBJ2-1, with D possibly matching TRBD2 (5 bases). The germline V and J ends were trimmed by 4 bases and 3 bases, with 5 bases remaining between them. The CDR3 is 12 amino acids. The V gene's germline CDR1 is SGHNT and CDR2 YYREEE (reference sequence). The CDR3, as DNA: TGTGCCAGCAGCCGGGACTACAATGAGCAGTTCTTC. Its protein is CASSRDYNEQFF.

The genes are TRBV24-1 and TRBJ1-5; 9 nucleotides line up with TRBD1. After removal of 4 bases from V and 3 bases from J, the junction contained 3 bases not matched to a gene. This CDR3 is built from 15 residues. Germline loops: CDR1 KGHDR, CDR2 SFDVKD. CDR3 nucleotides: TGTGCCACCAGTGAAGGACAGGGGCTCAATCAGCCCCAGCATTTT. This encodes CATSEGQGLNQPQHF.

The gene calls are TRBV7-9 and TRBJ1-3; 9 nucleotides align to TRBD1. V was clipped by 4 bases and J by 0 bases; unmatched bases: 7. Germline CDR1 SEHNR, CDR2 FQNEAQ (reference sequence). The CDR3 loop spans 17 amino acids. The DNA for the CDR3 is TGTGCCAGCAGCTCTACAGGGGGCGCCGGCTCTGGAAACACCATATATTTT. It yields the protein CASSSTGGAGSGNTIYF. Complete variable domain (other parts from reference TRBV7-9 and TRBJ1-3): DTGVSQNPRHKITKRGQNVTFRCDPISEHNRLYWYRQTLGQGPEFLTYFQNEAQLEKSRLLSDRFSAERPKGSFSTLEIQRTEQGDSAMYLCASSSTGGAGSGNTIYFGEGSWLTVV.

The V and J genes are TRBV19 and TRBJ2-4; possible D gene TRBD1, 6 bases. V lost 4 bases to trimming and J lost 6 bases, with 28 bases between them. The germline CDR1 and CDR2 sequences are LNHDA and SQIVND (reference sequence). The CDR3 sequence is 19 residues long. In nucleotides, the CDR3 is TGTGCCAGTAGTAAGTCGGGGTGGGACACATTAAAGGTTGGAAACATTCAGTACTTC. Its protein product is CASSKSGWDTLKVGNIQYF.

This chain connects TRBV21-1 to TRBJ1-6; the D call of TRBD1 is as the table states it, not checked on the DNA. TRBV21-1 has pseudogene status. The CDR3 sequence is 16 residues long. CDR3 in amino acids: CASSALVDRFNSPLHF. CDR3 sequence (DNA): TGTGCCAGCAGCGCCCTCGTCGACAGGTTTAATTCACCCCTCCACTTT.

The chain carries TRBV7-9 and TRBJ2-1; weak D call: TRBD1 (6 bases). From germline, CDR1 is SEHNR and CDR2 FQNEAQ (reference sequence). V gave up 3 bases and J gave up 5 bases, with 14 bases separating them. The CDR3 has 15 residues. The CDR3 DNA follows: TGTGCCAGCAGCTTGCTCGGGACACCACACAATGAGCAGTTCTTC. Protein product: CASSLLGTPHNEQFF.

The J gene is TRBJ1-1, the V gene TRBV27; D is unresolved. The CDR3 loop spans 16 amino acids. CDR1 and CDR2 from the germline V gene are MNHEY and SMNVEV (reference sequence). Trimming stripped 1 base from V and 5 bases from J, with 17 bases between. The CDR3: CASSLYFPGLDTEAFF. For the CDR3, the DNA is TGTGCCAGCAGTTTATATTTCCCGGGTTTAGATACTGAAGCTTTCTTT.

The chain carries TRBV2 and TRBJ2-1; no clear D gene. Germline V gives CDR1 SNHLY, CDR2 FYNNEI. The CDR3 is 13 residues long. Trimming cost V 4 bases and J 6 bases, with 10 bases left between them. CDR3 sequence reads: CASSAAPSNEQFF. DNA for the CDR3: TGTGCCAGCAGTGCTGCTCCTAGCAATGAGCAGTTCTTC.

The sample holds a few counts of this clone. The CDR3 nucleotides are TGTGCCAGTAGTATTTCGACAGGGCAGAGCAATCAGCCCCAGCATTTT. This sequence encodes CASSISTGQSNQPQHF. The chain couples TRBV19 to TRBJ1-5, with 7 bases lining up with TRBD1. V was clipped by 3 bases and J by 1 base; unmatched bases: 6. CDR1 is LNHDA, CDR2 SQIVND, per germline (reference sequence). CDR3 length: 16 residues.

The chain couples TRBV5-8 to TRBJ1-5; D gene ambiguous. Trimming shortened V by 2 bases and J by 0 bases, and 12 bases separated the two germline ends. CDR3 size: 16 residues. Germline V CDR1 and CDR2: SGHTS, YDEGEE. The CDR3: CASSFYGSNSNQPQHF. The CDR3 coding sequence is TGTGCCAGCAGCTTTTATGGTTCTAATAGCAATCAGCCCCAGCATTTT.